Listed below are T cell receptor beta chains from one sample, sequenced in a study of cytomegalovirus exposure and HLA in healthy donors. This table comes from immunoSEQ multiplex PCR, and its TCRdb copy is limited to in-frame clones, with some not included. This sample has about 300,000 clones, with approximately 90% found just once. The material sequenced was PBMCs. These receptors were obtained from a man aged 35 to 55 in good health and CMV-seropositive. The CDR3 runs from the conserved cysteine through the conserved F or W. The D gene is left open where the match is weak. Expanded clones are given a class, and other clones once, few, many or no size at all.

V gene	clone size	J gene	D gene	CDR3 DNA	CDR3 protein
TRBV2	NA	TRBJ1-2	TRBD1	TGTGCCAGCAGTGCGGTAGGACAGGGCGGATATGGCTACACCTTC	CASSAVGQGGYGYTF
TRBV19	NA	TRBJ1-1	NA	TGTGCCAGTACGCCCTTCAACAGGGCTGAAGCTTTCTTT	CASTPFNRAEAFF
TRBV27	once	TRBJ2-3	TRBD1	TGTGCCAGCAGAAGACCCGGGACAGGGACAGATACGCAGTATTTT	CASRRPGTGTDTQYF
TRBV4-2	NA	TRBJ1-5	TRBD1	TGTGCCAGCAGCCACAGAACGGCCGGGACAGGGGGTTTTTCGAGCAATCAGCCCCAGCATTTT	CASSHRTAGTGGFSSNQPQHF
TRBV5-6	NA	TRBJ2-7	TRBD2	TGTGCCAGCAGCTTGAGACTAGCGGGAGGGCCCGGCGAGCAGTACTTC	CASSLRLAGGPGEQYF
TRBV27	NA	TRBJ1-5	NA	TGTGCCAGCAGTTCGGCAGGGCATAGCAATCAGCCCCAGCATTTT	CASSSAGHSNQPQHF
TRBV5-5	NA	TRBJ1-4	NA	TGTGCCAGCAGTTCTCAGGGATTGTCTAATGAAAAACTGTTTTTT	CASSSQGLSNEKLFF
TRBV28	NA	TRBJ2-2	NA	TGTGCCAGCAGTCTAGCCGCGGGAATCGCCGGGGAGCTGTTTTTT	CASSLAAGIAGELFF
TRBV11-2	NA	TRBJ2-7	NA	TGTGCCAGCAGCTCCGCGGGACCTACCTACGAGCAGTACTTC	CASSSAGPTYEQYF
TRBV27	NA	TRBJ2-1	TRBD2	TGTGCCAGCAGTTCCGAACTAGCGGGAGGGGAGGACAATGAGCAGTTCTTC	CASSSELAGGEDNEQFF
TRBV6-5	NA	TRBJ2-7	NA	TGTGCCAGCAGTCGCCGCTCTTCAGTAGGGGGCGAGCAGTACTTC	CASSRRSSVGGEQYF